The table lists the clone carrying this T cell receptor (beta chain) with a few counts. Constant-region reverse primers amplified full-length variable regions, followed by semi-nested Nested Universal Primer A PCR. TCRdb reanalysed the 5' RACE reads using MiXCR and keeps one entry per CDR3 protein. The table records roughly 45,000 distinct CDR3 sequences, 25% to 35% of them present only once. V lost 0 bases and J lost 3, with 9 bases in between. The CDR3 sequence is 14 residues long. CDR1 and CDR2 (germline): MNHEY, SVGAGI. CD4+CD45RO+CD25- cells were isolated as memory CD4+ T cells. This chain links TRBV6-5 with TRBJ2-7; perhaps D is TRBD1 or TRBD2 (5 bases each). This TCR was sampled from a female donor with breast cancer. The sequencing input was tumor-infiltrating memory CD4+ T cells sorted from the breast tumor. As for subset: memory CD4+ T cells, CD4+CD45RO+CD25-. CDR3 coding DNA: TGTGCCAGCAGTTACTCAGGGGACGTCTACGAGCAGTACTTC. As protein: CASSYSGDVYEQYF.